This TCR beta chain was documented in a study of cytomegalovirus exposure and HLA in healthy donors. Regarding the study as a whole: A later analysis appeared to link common viral pathogens to several of the most significant clusters.

Likely unrecorded immune exposures existed in these nominally healthy donors. Concerning this clone: Its antigen is undetermined.

Researchers ran the PCR with 60 Vbeta and 13 Jbeta primers. The assay was immunoSEQ multiplex PCR, and TCRdb's table has in-frame clones only and misses some. The data hold some 150,000 clones, with approximately 82% observed a single time. The receptor comes from a man in his forties in good health and CMV-seronegative. What was sequenced was PBMCs.

CDR3: CASSLTGQDFYGYTF. In DNA form, the CDR3 reads TGTGCCAGCAGCTTGACGGGACAGGACTTCTATGGCTACACCTTC. This chain links TRBV5-4 with TRBJ1-2; 8 bases map to TRBD1. The CDR3 loop spans 15 amino acids. V was pared by 1 base and J by 4 bases, with 6 bases of the junction left unmatched. Per germline, CDR1 SGHNT and CDR2 YYREEE (reference sequence).